The rows below give T cell receptor beta chains drawn from one sample of a study of blood T cell repertoires in COVID-19. Method: immunoSEQ multiplex PCR; TCRdb's copy keeps in-frame clones and lacks some. The sample yields 150,000 to 180,000 clones, 75% to 90% seen once. The sequencing input was peripheral blood. The receptors shown here come from a woman in her 70s with acute or convalescent COVID-19. CDR3s include the opening cysteine and the closing phenylalanine or tryptophan. Fields, in order: D gene, J gene, CDR3 length, V gene, clone size, CDR3 protein, CDR3 DNA. D genes are given only for firm matches. Only some rows state a clone size, as once, few, many or a class for expanded clones.

d_call: TRBD1; j_call: TRBJ1-5; cdr3_length: 14; v_call: TRBV6-5; clone_size: -; cdr3_aa: CASSRQGNNQPQHF; cdr3_nt: TGTGCCAGCAGTCGACAGGGGAACAATCAGCCCCAGCATTTT
d_call: -; j_call: TRBJ1-1; cdr3_length: 14; v_call: TRBV27; clone_size: -; cdr3_aa: CASSYRRMNTEAFF; cdr3_nt: TGTGCCAGCAGCTACAGGCGTATGAACACTGAAGCTTTCTTT
d_call: TRBD1; j_call: TRBJ1-5; cdr3_length: 14; v_call: TRBV5-4; clone_size: -; cdr3_aa: CASSFAGGGQPQHF; cdr3_nt: TGTGCCAGCAGCTTTGCAGGGGGCGGCCAGCCCCAGCATTTT
d_call: TRBD2; j_call: TRBJ2-1; cdr3_length: 18; v_call: TRBV15; clone_size: -; cdr3_aa: CATSRGLAGAISYNEQFF; cdr3_nt: TGTGCCACCAGCCGAGGACTAGCGGGGGCCATTTCCTACAATGAGCAGTTCTTC
d_call: -; j_call: TRBJ2-7; cdr3_length: 13; v_call: TRBV5-1; clone_size: -; cdr3_aa: CASSRAGAYEQYF; cdr3_nt: TGCGCCAGCAGCCGCGCAGGGGCCTACGAGCAGTACTTC
d_call: TRBD1; j_call: TRBJ1-4; cdr3_length: 15; v_call: TRBV5-1; clone_size: few; cdr3_aa: CASSSLGTVVEKLFF; cdr3_nt: TGCGCCAGCAGCTCGCTCGGGACAGTGGTGGAAAAACTGTTTTTT
d_call: TRBD1; j_call: TRBJ1-6; cdr3_length: 14; v_call: TRBV19; clone_size: few; cdr3_aa: CASSNDRGNSPLHF; cdr3_nt: TGTGCCAGTAGTAACGACAGGGGTAATTCACCCCTCCACTTT
d_call: -; j_call: TRBJ1-5; cdr3_length: 15; v_call: TRBV5-1; clone_size: -; cdr3_aa: CASSLAGGGIQPQHF; cdr3_nt: TGCGCCAGCAGCTTGGCTGGGGGGGGGATACAGCCCCAGCATTTT
d_call: TRBD1; j_call: TRBJ1-1; cdr3_length: 15; v_call: TRBV7-9; clone_size: -; cdr3_aa: CASSPNRGLNTEAFF; cdr3_nt: TGTGCCAGCAGCCCGAACAGGGGGCTGAACACTGAAGCTTTCTTT
d_call: TRBD1; j_call: TRBJ1-5; cdr3_length: 13; v_call: TRBV6-2/TRBV6-3; clone_size: -; cdr3_aa: CASSYSLDRAQHF; cdr3_nt: TGTGCCAGCAGTTACTCCTTAGACAGGGCCCAGCATTTT
d_call: TRBD1; j_call: TRBJ1-5; cdr3_length: 15; v_call: TRBV19; clone_size: -; cdr3_aa: CASTQRQGGDQPQHF; cdr3_nt: TGTGCCAGTACCCAGCGACAGGGTGGCGATCAGCCCCAGCATTTT
d_call: -; j_call: TRBJ1-5; cdr3_length: 20; v_call: TRBV21-1; clone_size: -; cdr3_aa: CASSKGLRDRGGYSNQPQHF; cdr3_nt: TGTGCCAGCAGCAAGGGACTCCGGGACAGGGGGGGATATAGCAATCAGCCCCAGCATTTT
d_call: -; j_call: TRBJ2-2; cdr3_length: 16; v_call: TRBV24-1; clone_size: many; cdr3_aa: CATSDPSLQGIGELFF; cdr3_nt: TGTGCCACCAGTGATCCTTCGTTACAGGGCATCGGGGAGCTGTTTTTT
d_call: -; j_call: TRBJ1-1; cdr3_length: 15; v_call: TRBV5-4; clone_size: few; cdr3_aa: CASSWGGEGSTEAFF; cdr3_nt: TGTGCCAGCAGCTGGGGCGGGGAGGGGAGCACTGAAGCTTTCTTT
d_call: TRBD2; j_call: TRBJ2-1; cdr3_length: 15; v_call: TRBV11-3; clone_size: -; cdr3_aa: CASSQSGGAYNEQFF; cdr3_nt: TGTGCCAGCAGCCAGAGCGGGGGGGCCTACAATGAGCAGTTCTTC
d_call: TRBD1; j_call: TRBJ2-1; cdr3_length: 13; v_call: TRBV12-3/TRBV12-4; clone_size: -; cdr3_aa: CATRGQGFSEQFF; cdr3_nt: TGTGCCACCAGGGGGCAGGGATTCAGTGAGCAGTTCTTC
d_call: -; j_call: TRBJ1-5; cdr3_length: 17; v_call: TRBV7-2; clone_size: -; cdr3_aa: CASSLMGGGLSNQPQHF; cdr3_nt: TGTGCCAGCAGCTTAATGGGGGGGGGTCTGAGCAATCAGCCCCAGCATTTT
d_call: -; j_call: TRBJ1-5; cdr3_length: 15; v_call: TRBV6-6; clone_size: -; cdr3_aa: CASRPQGSGNQPQHF; cdr3_nt: TGTGCCAGCAGGCCACAGGGTAGCGGCAATCAGCCCCAGCATTTT
d_call: TRBD1; j_call: TRBJ2-1; cdr3_length: 14; v_call: TRBV6-5; clone_size: -; cdr3_aa: CASSPDRATSEQFF; cdr3_nt: TGTGCCAGCAGTCCGGACAGGGCGACGAGCGAGCAGTTCTTC
d_call: TRBD1; j_call: TRBJ1-4; cdr3_length: 14; v_call: TRBV6-5; clone_size: -; cdr3_aa: CASSWTGLGEKLFF; cdr3_nt: TGTGCCAGCAGTTGGACAGGGTTGGGTGAAAAACTGTTTTTT
d_call: TRBD1; j_call: TRBJ1-2; cdr3_length: 16; v_call: TRBV2; clone_size: -; cdr3_aa: CASSELGGTGAGGYTF; cdr3_nt: TGTGCCAGCAGCGAACTGGGGGGGACAGGGGCCGGTGGCTACACCTTC
d_call: -; j_call: TRBJ1-5; cdr3_length: 13; v_call: TRBV12-5; clone_size: -; cdr3_aa: CASGILAGQPQHF; cdr3_nt: TGTGCTAGTGGTATCCTTGCAGGCCAGCCCCAGCATTTT